This T cell receptor beta chain was profiled in a study of cytotoxic CD8 clonotypes in ibrutinib-treated CLL. The overall study: Included were some eleven relapsed/refractory and about 15 treatment-naive patients, of whom approximately 18 were IGHV unmutated. Study-wide results and limits: Treatment left the uncommon public clonotypes either contracted or stable in frequency. Elevated clonality accompanied ibrutinib response, with a return toward baseline values at progression. Sampling times (in sustained-remission versus progressing patients) were not the same.

This clone came up a few times. No antigen is known for it. Assay used: immunoSEQ multiplex PCR; TCRdb lists only in-frame clones, some missing. The sample has some 50,000 clones; over 55% are singletons. This clonotype originated in a human donor with chronic lymphocytic leukemia. Specimen: PBMCs, collected after 24 months of ibrutinib treatment.

This chain's CDR3 is CASSTGGSLGTGELFF. The CDR3, as DNA: TGTGCCAGCAGTACCGGCGGGTCTTTGGGCACCGGGGAGCTGTTTTTT. The V call is TRBV28, the J call TRBJ2-2; a possible D gene is TRBD2 (5 bases). This CDR3 comprises 16 residues. Trimming shortened V by 5 bases and J by 4 bases, and 17 bases separated the two germline ends. Germline V gene data show CDR1 as MDHEN and CDR2 as SYDVKM. The variable domain in full, with the rest retrieved from reference TRBV28 and TRBJ2-2, is DVKVTQSSRYLVKRTGEKVFLECVQDMDHENMFWYRQDPGLGLRLIYFSYDVKMKEKGDIPEGYSVSREKKERFSLILESASTNQTSMYLCASSTGGSLGTGELFFGEGSRLTVL.